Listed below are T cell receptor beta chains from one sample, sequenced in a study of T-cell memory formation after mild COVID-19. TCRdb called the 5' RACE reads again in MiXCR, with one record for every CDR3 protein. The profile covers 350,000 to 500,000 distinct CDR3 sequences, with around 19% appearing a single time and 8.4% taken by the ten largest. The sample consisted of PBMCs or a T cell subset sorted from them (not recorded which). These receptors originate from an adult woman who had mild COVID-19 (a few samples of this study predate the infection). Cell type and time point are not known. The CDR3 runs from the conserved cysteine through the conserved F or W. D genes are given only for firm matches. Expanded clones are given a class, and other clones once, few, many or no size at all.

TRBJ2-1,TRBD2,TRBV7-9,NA,TGTGCCAGCAGCCTGCGGGAGGGCCTGGGCAATGAGCAGTTCTTC,CASSLREGLGNEQFF
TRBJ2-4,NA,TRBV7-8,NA,TGTGCCAGCAGCCCCTCGGGAGCGGTAGCCAAAAACATTCAGTACTTC,CASSPSGAVAKNIQYF
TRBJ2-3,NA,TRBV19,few,TGTGCCAGTAGTAAGGCGGCTAGCGCGAAGGATACGCAGTATTTT,CASSKAASAKDTQYF
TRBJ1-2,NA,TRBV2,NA,TGTGCCAGCAGTCGGCAGAACTATGGCTACACCTTC,CASSRQNYGYTF
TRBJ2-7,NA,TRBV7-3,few,TGTGCCAGCAGCTTCGGCCCGGGAGAGCAGTACTTC,CASSFGPGEQYF
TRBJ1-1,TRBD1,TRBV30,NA,TGTGCCTGGAGCGGACAGGGATGGACTGAAGCTTTCTTT,CAWSGQGWTEAFF
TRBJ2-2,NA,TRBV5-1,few,TGCGCCAGCAGCTTGGAGGCAGGTCCGAACACCGGGGAGCTGTTTTTT,CASSLEAGPNTGELFF
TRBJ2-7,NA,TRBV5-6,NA,TGTGCCAGCAGCTCACCAGGCAAGCGGGCCGCCTACGAGCAGTACTTC,CASSSPGKRAAYEQYF
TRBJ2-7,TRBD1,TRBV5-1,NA,TGCGCCAGCAGCTCCACAGGGGGAACCCGCTACGAGCAGTACTTC,CASSSTGGTRYEQYF
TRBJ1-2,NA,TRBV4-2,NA,TGTGCCAGCAGCCAAGCAAGTCCCACAGGAGTTTGGATGGGCTACACCTTC,CASSQASPTGVWMGYTF
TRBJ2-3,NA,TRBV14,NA,TGTGCCAGCAGCCTCCGGGACACAAAGTATTTT,CASSLRDTKYF
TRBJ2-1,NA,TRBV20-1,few,TGCAGTGCTAGGAAACCCACCCCGAGGGACTCCTACAATGAGCAGTTCTTC,CSARKPTPRDSYNEQFF
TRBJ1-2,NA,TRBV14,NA,TGTGCCAGCAGAGCACCGGGACACCTCTATGGCTACACCTTC,CASRAPGHLYGYTF
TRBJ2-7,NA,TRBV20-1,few,TGCAGTGCTAGAGGGGGCACGGGTCGCGAGCAGTACTTC,CSARGGTGREQYF
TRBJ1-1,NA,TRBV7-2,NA,TGTGCCAGCAGCTTAGCAGGAGGGTGGAACACTGAAGCTTTCTTT,CASSLAGGWNTEAFF
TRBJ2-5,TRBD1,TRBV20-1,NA,TGCAGTGTCCAAGGACAGGGGGCTTGGGAGACCCAGTACTTC,CSVQGQGAWETQYF
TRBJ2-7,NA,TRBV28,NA,TGTGCCAGCAGTCCCCGCAGCCTCGGCTACGAGCAGTACTTC,CASSPRSLGYEQYF
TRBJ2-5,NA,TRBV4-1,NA,TGCGCCAGCAGCCCGAGCCGGCCCAAAGAGACCCAGTACTTC,CASSPSRPKETQYF
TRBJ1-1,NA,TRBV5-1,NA,TGCGCCAGCAGCTTCGCACAGGGTCTCGCTGAAGCTTTCTTT,CASSFAQGLAEAFF
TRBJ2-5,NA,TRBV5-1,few,TGCGCCAGCAGCTTGGCTCCGACAGGTGTACTAGAGACCCAGTACTTC,CASSLAPTGVLETQYF
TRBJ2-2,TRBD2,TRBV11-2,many,TGTGCCAGCAGCTTTAGGACTAGCGGGGCAGCCGGGGAGCTGTTTTTT,CASSFRTSGAAGELFF
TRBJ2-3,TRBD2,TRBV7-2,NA,TGTGCCAGCAGCTCTAGCGGGGGAGATACGCAGTATTTT,CASSSSGGDTQYF
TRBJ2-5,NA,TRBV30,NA,TGTGCCTGGAGTGTCCAGGAAGGAGAGACCCAGTACTTC,CAWSVQEGETQYF
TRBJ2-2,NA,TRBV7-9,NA,TGTGCCAGCAGCGACGACCCGTGGGGGCGGGGTACCGGGGAGCTGTTTTTT,CASSDDPWGRGTGELFF
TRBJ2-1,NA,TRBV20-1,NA,TGCAGTGCCCGGGACACGGGGTTCTTC,CSARDTGFF
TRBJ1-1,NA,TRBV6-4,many,TGTGCCAGCAGTGACGGGTTGGAGAACACTGAAGCTTTCTTT,CASSDGLENTEAFF
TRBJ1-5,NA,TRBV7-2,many,TGTGCCAGCAGGTTAGACACGTTTAGCAATCAGCCCCAGCATTTT,CASRLDTFSNQPQHF
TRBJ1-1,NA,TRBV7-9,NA,TGTGCCAGCAGCTTCCCGGCAGGGCTCGAGGCTTTCTTT,CASSFPAGLEAFF
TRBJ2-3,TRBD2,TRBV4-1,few,TGCGCCAGCAGCCAAGAGGGCACTAGCGCGGCAGATACGCAGTATTTT,CASSQEGTSAADTQYF
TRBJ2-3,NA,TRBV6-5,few,TGTGCCAGCAGTACCCGGCTTGGAGATACGCAGTATTTT,CASSTRLGDTQYF
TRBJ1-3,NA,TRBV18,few,TGTGCCAGCTCACCCTCAGGGGCTGGAAACACCATATATTTT,CASSPSGAGNTIYF
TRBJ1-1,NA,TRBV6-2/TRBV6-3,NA,TGTGCCAGCAGTTACGGGCACGAAGCTTTCTTT,CASSYGHEAFF
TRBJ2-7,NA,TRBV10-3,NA,TGTGCCATCAGGATGTCCGGGCCGACAGTGGGGTACGAGCAGTACTTC,CAIRMSGPTVGYEQYF
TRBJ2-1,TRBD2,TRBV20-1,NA,TGCAGTGCTAGAGATGCGGGAGGGCCGAGGAATGAGCAGTTCTTC,CSARDAGGPRNEQFF
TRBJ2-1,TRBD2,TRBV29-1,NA,TGCAGCGTTGTCGGTCTAGCGGGGAGCTCCTACAATGAGCAGTTCTTC,CSVVGLAGSSYNEQFF
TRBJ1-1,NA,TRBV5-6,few,TGTGCCTACACTTCGACGGAGTCGGGGTCTGAAGCTTTCTTT,CAYTSTESGSEAFF
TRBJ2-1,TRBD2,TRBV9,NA,TGTGCCAGCAGCGTAGGGGGCTGGGGGGGCAATGAGCAGTTCTTC,CASSVGGWGGNEQFF
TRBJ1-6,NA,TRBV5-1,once,TGCGCCAGCAGCTTGTATAACAGGGACTCACCCCTCCACTTT,CASSLYNRDSPLHF
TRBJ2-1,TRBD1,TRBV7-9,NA,TGTGCCAGCAGCCCTCCCCAAAACAGGGGGGTCTACAATGAGCAGTTCTTC,CASSPPQNRGVYNEQFF
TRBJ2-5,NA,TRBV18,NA,TGTGCCAGCTCACCGCCGGGGGGCCGAAGAGAGACCCAGTACTTC,CASSPPGGRRETQYF
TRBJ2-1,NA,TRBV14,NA,TGTGCCAGCAGCCCCCTGGGGCGGTCGGTTGAGCAGTTCTTC,CASSPLGRSVEQFF
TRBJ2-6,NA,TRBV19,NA,TGTGCCAGTAGTATAGTCTACGGGAGCTCTGGGGCCAACGTCCTGACTTTC,CASSIVYGSSGANVLTF
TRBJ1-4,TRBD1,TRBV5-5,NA,TGTGCCAGCAGCTGGACAGGGGCTAATGAAAAACTGTTTTTT,CASSWTGANEKLFF
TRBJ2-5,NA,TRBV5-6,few,TGTGCCAGCAGCTTCGGACAGACGGAGACCCAGTACTTC,CASSFGQTETQYF
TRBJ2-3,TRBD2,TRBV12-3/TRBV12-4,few,TGTGCCAGCAGTTTAACTAGCGGGGGGAGAGATACGCAGTATTTT,CASSLTSGGRDTQYF
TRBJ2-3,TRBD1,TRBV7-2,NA,TGTGCCAGCAGCTCAGGGGACAGGGGAATAGCAGATACGCAGTATTTT,CASSSGDRGIADTQYF
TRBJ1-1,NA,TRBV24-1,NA,TGTGCCGGGGCCGACACTGAAGCTTTCTTT,CAGADTEAFF
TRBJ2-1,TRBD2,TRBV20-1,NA,TGCAGTGCTCCTCCCCGGGCGGGAGCATCCAATGAGCAGTTCTTC,CSAPPRAGASNEQFF
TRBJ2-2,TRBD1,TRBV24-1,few,TGTGCCACCAGTGATAGTGGGCGGACAGGGATACTCGGGGAGCTGTTTTTT,CATSDSGRTGILGELFF
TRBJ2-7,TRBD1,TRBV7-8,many,TGTGCCAGCAGCCCAAGGGACAGTCCCTCGGCGTACTTC,CASSPRDSPSAYF
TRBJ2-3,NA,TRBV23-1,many,TGCGCCAGCAGTCAGCCAGGGGGCACAGATACGCAGTATTTT,CASSQPGGTDTQYF